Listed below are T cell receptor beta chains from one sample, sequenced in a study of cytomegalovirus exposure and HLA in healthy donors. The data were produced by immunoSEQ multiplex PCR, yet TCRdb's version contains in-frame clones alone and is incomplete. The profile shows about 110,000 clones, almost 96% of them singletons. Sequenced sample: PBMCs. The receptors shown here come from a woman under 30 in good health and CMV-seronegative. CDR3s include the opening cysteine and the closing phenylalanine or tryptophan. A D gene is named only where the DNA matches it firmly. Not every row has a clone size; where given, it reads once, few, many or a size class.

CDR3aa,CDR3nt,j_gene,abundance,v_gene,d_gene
CASSSGQGSYEQYF,TGTGCCAGTAGTTCCGGACAGGGCTCCTACGAGCAGTACTTC,TRBJ2-7,-,TRBV19,TRBD1
CASSLRPSGGAETQYF,TGTGCCAGCAGCTTACGTCCTAGCGGGGGGGCAGAGACCCAGTACTTC,TRBJ2-5,-,TRBV7-2,TRBD2
CASRGQGAQQPNYGYTF,TGTGCCAGCAGGGGACAGGGGGCCCAACAACCTAACTATGGCTACACCTTC,TRBJ1-2,-,TRBV28,TRBD1
CASSRMGGGRAYEQYF,TGTGCCAGCAGCCGTATGGGCGGGGGGCGTGCCTACGAGCAGTACTTC,TRBJ2-7,once,TRBV4-2,TRBD2
CASSRTSGNNEQFF,TGTGCCAGTAGTAGGACTAGCGGAAACAATGAGCAGTTCTTC,TRBJ2-1,-,TRBV19,TRBD2
CASSVSTGGKDTQYF,TGTGCCAGCAGCGTAAGCACGGGGGGAAAAGATACGCAGTATTTT,TRBJ2-3,-,TRBV9,TRBD2
CAWNAGSYNEQFF,TGTGCCTGGAATGCGGGTTCGTACAATGAGCAGTTCTTC,TRBJ2-1,-,TRBV30,-
CASSTTGGPYEQYF,TGTGCCAGCAGTACCACAGGGGGCCCCTACGAGCAGTACTTC,TRBJ2-7,-,TRBV28,TRBD1
CASMVWGGTEAFF,TGTGCCAGCATGGTATGGGGGGGCACTGAAGCTTTCTTT,TRBJ1-1,-,TRBV7-2,-
CASSATTGGWTEAFF,TGTGCCAGCAGTGCCACAACAGGAGGGTGGACTGAAGCTTTCTTT,TRBJ1-1,-,TRBV27,-
CASSYRRTATNEKLFF,TGTGCCAGCAGTTACAGACGGACAGCAACTAATGAAAAACTGTTTTTT,TRBJ1-4,-,TRBV6-5,-
CASIPGLAGETSYEQYF,TGTGCCAGCATCCCGGGACTAGCGGGTGAGACTTCCTACGAGCAGTACTTC,TRBJ2-7,few,TRBV2,TRBD2
CASSQVGGVGGYTF,TGCGCCAGCAGCCAAGTAGGGGGCGTCGGGGGCTACACCTTC,TRBJ1-2,-,TRBV4-1,TRBD1
CATSTGGLGPQHF,TGTGCCACCAGCACGGGGGGCTTGGGGCCCCAGCATTTT,TRBJ1-5,-,TRBV15,-
CASSDIMTGSYEQYF,TGTGCCAGCAGTGATATTATGACAGGGTCCTACGAGCAGTACTTC,TRBJ2-7,-,TRBV2,TRBD1
CASRAREGLNQPQHF,TGTGCCAGCAGGGCGCGGGAGGGCCTTAATCAGCCCCAGCATTTT,TRBJ1-5,-,TRBV28,-
CASGTGDSPLHF,TGTGCCAGCGGGACAGGGGATTCACCCCTCCACTTT,TRBJ1-6,-,TRBV9,TRBD1
CATSTPGETQYF,TGTGCCACCAGCACACCGGGAGAGACCCAGTACTTC,TRBJ2-5,-,TRBV15,-
CASSDLDGIYGYTF,TGTGCCAGCAGCGATCTGGACGGGATCTATGGCTACACCTTC,TRBJ1-2,once,TRBV7-9,-
CASSTTGAGGRTEAFF,TGTGCCAGTAGTACCACTGGGGCAGGGGGAAGGACTGAAGCTTTCTTT,TRBJ1-1,-,TRBV19,TRBD1
CASSRRGVGYGYTF,TGTGCCAGCAGCCGGAGGGGAGTAGGGTATGGCTACACCTTC,TRBJ1-2,-,TRBV28,-
CASRPTSTSAGEQFF,TGTGCCAGCAGACCCACTTCGACCTCCGCAGGAGAGCAGTTCTTC,TRBJ2-1,-,TRBV6-5,-
CAWRTTSGGALGYGEQFF,TGTGCCTGGAGGACTACTAGCGGGGGGGCCCTTGGTTATGGTGAGCAGTTCTTC,TRBJ2-1,once,TRBV30,TRBD2
CASSARAPTYEQYF,TGTGCCAGCAGTGCACGCGCACCCACTTACGAGCAGTACTTC,TRBJ2-7,-,TRBV6-4,-
CASSARQAVGGANVLTF,TGTGCCAGCAGTGCCCGACAGGCCGTGGGGGGGGCCAACGTCCTGACTTTC,TRBJ2-6,-,TRBV27,-
CASSQVVPGQAHNEQFF,TGCGCCAGCAGCCAAGTAGTACCGGGACAGGCACACAATGAGCAGTTCTTC,TRBJ2-1,-,TRBV5-4,TRBD1
CASTRSGWRYGYTF,TGTGCCAGCACTCGAAGTGGGTGGAGATATGGCTACACCTTC,TRBJ1-2,-,TRBV6-5,-
CASSSSGQGYWAGQPQHF,TGTGCCAGTAGTTCGTCGGGACAGGGCTATTGGGCTGGTCAGCCCCAGCATTTT,TRBJ1-5,-,TRBV19,TRBD1
CASSLNQGKETQYF,TGTGCCAGCTCACTCAACCAGGGGAAGGAGACCCAGTACTTC,TRBJ2-5,-,TRBV18,-
CAISEASGVPDTQYF,TGTGCCATCAGTGAGGCTAGCGGGGTGCCAGATACGCAGTATTTT,TRBJ2-3,-,TRBV10-3,TRBD2
CASRRGLQLTNTEAFF,TGTGCCAGCAGGCGTGGACTACAGCTTACTAACACTGAAGCTTTCTTT,TRBJ1-1,-,TRBV11-2,-
CSVGTGEYGYTF,TGCAGCGTTGGGACAGGGGAATATGGCTACACCTTC,TRBJ1-2,-,TRBV29-1,TRBD1
CASSLGTHSGNTIYF,TGTGCCAGCAGCTTGGGGACACACTCTGGAAACACCATATATTTT,TRBJ1-3,-,TRBV5-4,-